This T cell receptor beta chain was obtained from a study of T cell responses to AZD1222 COVID-19 vaccine. Study observations and caveats: Of spike-specific TCRs, nearly half reportedly target regions left unmutated in variants. Females outnumbered males among donors, who were mostly white British; clonal diversity was possibly underestimated. Spike-specific TCR breadth and depth were elevated following two AZD1222 doses. Repertoire sampling happened only post peak T cell response.

As regards this clone: Its antigen remains unidentified.

TCRdb keeps only in-frame clones here, not all; method: immunoSEQ multiplex PCR. The top ten hold about 3.2% of the sample, which has 120,000 to 150,000 clones, approximately 92% seen once. V was shortened by 6 bases and J by 2 bases, with 5 bases between the two germline ends. The CDR3 totals 12 residues. Per the germline V gene, CDR1 is MNHEY and CDR2 is SVGAGI. Specimen: peripheral blood, collected on day 0 of AZD1222 vaccination. The V and J genes are TRBV6-5 and TRBJ1-5; no clear D. This TCR came from an adult in good health. The CDR3 DNA follows: TGTGCCAGCAGGGCAGGCAATCAGCCCCAGCATTTT. Encoded protein: CASRAGNQPQHF.